This T cell receptor beta chain comes out of a study of cytomegalovirus exposure and HLA in healthy donors. Some clones are missing from TCRdb's copy, which holds only in-frame ones; the method was immunoSEQ multiplex PCR. Of about 130,000 clones in the sample, 88% were seen once. Study-level findings and limits: Overall, about 160 TCR beta chains were annotated as cytomegalovirus-associated. Confirmation was obtained in vitro that a few CMV-associated chains are specific for CMV antigens.

From germline, CDR1 is SGHRS and CDR2 YFSETQ. The CDR3 runs to 16 residues. V was cut by 0 bases and J by 4 bases, with 11 bases left in between. In the case of this clone: Its antigen is unknown.

This receptor was obtained from a man aged 25 to 40 in good health and CMV-seronegative. The sample taken for sequencing was PBMCs. V usage is TRBV5-1 and J usage is TRBJ2-6; D is perhaps TRBD2 (6 bases). CDR3 coding DNA: TGCGCCAGCAGCTTGGCCGGGGGTTACGGGGCCAACGTCCTGACTTTC. Residues: CASSLAGGYGANVLTF.